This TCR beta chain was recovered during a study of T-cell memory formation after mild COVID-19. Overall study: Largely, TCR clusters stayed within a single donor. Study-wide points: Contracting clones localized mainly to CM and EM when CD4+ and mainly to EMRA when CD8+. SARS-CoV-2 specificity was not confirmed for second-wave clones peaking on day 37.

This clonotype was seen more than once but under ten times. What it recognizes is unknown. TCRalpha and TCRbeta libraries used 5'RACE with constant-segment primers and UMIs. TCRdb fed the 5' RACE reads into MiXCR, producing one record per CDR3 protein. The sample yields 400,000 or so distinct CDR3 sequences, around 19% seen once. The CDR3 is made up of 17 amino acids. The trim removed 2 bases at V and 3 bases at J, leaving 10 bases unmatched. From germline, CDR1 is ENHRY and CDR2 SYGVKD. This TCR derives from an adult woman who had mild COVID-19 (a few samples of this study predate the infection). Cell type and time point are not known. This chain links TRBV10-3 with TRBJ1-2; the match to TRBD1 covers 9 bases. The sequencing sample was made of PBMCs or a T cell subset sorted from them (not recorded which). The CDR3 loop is CAISESSGQGPDYGYTF. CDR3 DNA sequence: TGTGCCATCAGTGAGAGCAGCGGACAGGGGCCGGACTATGGCTACACCTTC.